What follows describes a single T cell receptor (beta chain). Its specificity is not known. Healthy Caucasians from Russia aged 6 to 90 served as donors. Through a sample-barcoded 5' primer and a J-beta primer mix, a second PCR was run for about 7 to 12 cycles. Via MiXCR, TCRdb re-called the 5' RACE reads, giving one row per CDR3 protein. This table holds some 1.6 million distinct CDR3 sequences, about 31% found once. The sample originates from a study of blood T cells in healthy people across ages. Looking at the study overall: Per two T cells, template switching captured roughly one barcoded beta molecule. Study-wide results and limits: The fall in TCR beta diversity per million T cells was roughly linear with age. Both higher diversity and more naive CD4+ cells marked long-lived donors when set against aged donors.

This CDR3 comprises 13 residues. Looked up from germline, CDR1 is SEHNR and CDR2 is FQNEAQ (reference sequence). With 1 base removed from V and 7 bases from J, the gap between germline ends came to 10 bases. V is TRBV7-9 and J is TRBJ1-1; maybe TRBD1 (5 bases). This clonotype originated in a woman in her twenties or thirties in good health. The sequenced material came from blood. The CDR3 bases are TGTGCCAGCAGCTTAGAAACAGGTTTTGAAGCTTTCTTT. It is translated as CASSLETGFEAFF.